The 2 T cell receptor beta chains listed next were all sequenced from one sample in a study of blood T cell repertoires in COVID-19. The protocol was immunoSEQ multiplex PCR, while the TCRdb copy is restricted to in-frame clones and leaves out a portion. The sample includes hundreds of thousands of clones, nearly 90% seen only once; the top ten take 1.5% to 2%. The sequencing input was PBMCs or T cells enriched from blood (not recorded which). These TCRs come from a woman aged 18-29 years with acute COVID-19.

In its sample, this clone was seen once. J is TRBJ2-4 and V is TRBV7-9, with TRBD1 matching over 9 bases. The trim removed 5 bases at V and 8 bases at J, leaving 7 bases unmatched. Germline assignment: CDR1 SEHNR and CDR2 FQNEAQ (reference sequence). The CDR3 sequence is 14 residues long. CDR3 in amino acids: CASSPDRGSDIQYF. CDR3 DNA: TGTGCCAGCAGCCCGGACAGGGGTAGTGACATTCAGTACTTC. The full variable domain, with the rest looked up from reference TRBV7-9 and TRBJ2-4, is DTGVSQNPRHKITKRGQNVTFRCDPISEHNRLYWYRQTLGQGPEFLTYFQNEAQLEKSRLLSDRFSAERPKGSFSTLEIQRTEQGDSAMYLCASSPDRGSDIQYFGAGTRLSVL.

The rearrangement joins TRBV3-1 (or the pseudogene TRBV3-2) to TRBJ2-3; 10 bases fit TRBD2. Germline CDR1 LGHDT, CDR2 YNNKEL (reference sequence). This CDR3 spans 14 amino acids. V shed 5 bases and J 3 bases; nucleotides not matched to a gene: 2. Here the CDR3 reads CASSLLAGTDTQYF. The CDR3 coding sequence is TGTGCCAGCAGCTTACTAGCGGGAACAGATACGCAGTATTTT.